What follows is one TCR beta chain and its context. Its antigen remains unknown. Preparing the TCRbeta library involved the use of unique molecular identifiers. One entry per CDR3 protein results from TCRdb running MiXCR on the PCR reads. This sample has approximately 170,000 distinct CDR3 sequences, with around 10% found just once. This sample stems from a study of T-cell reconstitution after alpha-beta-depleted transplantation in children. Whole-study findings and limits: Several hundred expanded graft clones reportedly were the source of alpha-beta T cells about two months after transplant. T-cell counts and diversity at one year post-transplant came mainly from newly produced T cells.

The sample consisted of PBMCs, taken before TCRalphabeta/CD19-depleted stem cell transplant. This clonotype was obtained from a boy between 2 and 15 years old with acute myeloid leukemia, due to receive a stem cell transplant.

In DNA form, the CDR3 reads TGTGCCAGCAGTTCTAGGACGCCGCAGTATTTT. Encoded protein: CASSSRTPQYF. This chain connects TRBV28 to TRBJ2-3, with D uncertain. The CDR3 has 11 residues. Looked up from germline, CDR1 is MDHEN and CDR2 is SYDVKM. Trimming stripped 4 bases from V and 10 bases from J, with 9 bases between.